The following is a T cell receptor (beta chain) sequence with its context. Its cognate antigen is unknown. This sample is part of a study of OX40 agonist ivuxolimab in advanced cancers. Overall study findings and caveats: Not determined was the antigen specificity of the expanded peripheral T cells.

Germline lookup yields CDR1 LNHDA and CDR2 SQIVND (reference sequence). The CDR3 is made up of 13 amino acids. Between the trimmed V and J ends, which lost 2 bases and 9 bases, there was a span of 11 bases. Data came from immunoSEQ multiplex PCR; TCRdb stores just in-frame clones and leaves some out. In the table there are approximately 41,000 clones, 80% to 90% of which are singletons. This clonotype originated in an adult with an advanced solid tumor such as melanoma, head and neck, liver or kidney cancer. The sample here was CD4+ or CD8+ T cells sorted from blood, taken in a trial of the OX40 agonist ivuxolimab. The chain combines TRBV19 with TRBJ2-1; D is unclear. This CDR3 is CASSINRHGEQFF. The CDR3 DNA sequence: TGTGCCAGTAGTATAAACAGACATGGTGAGCAGTTCTTC.